This T cell receptor beta chain is from a study of blood T cell repertoires in COVID-19. The CDR3 totals 14 residues. V lost 2 bases, J lost 5 bases, and 13 bases lay in between. The germline V gene has CDR1 SQVTM and CDR2 ANQGSEA. This table comes from immunoSEQ multiplex PCR, and its TCRdb copy is limited to in-frame clones, with some not included. Among about 370,000 clones listed, around 90% were seen once. Source material: peripheral blood. The clonotype originates from a woman in her 30s with COVID-19, enrolled during active disease. The chain carries TRBV29-1 and TRBJ2-1, with D possibly being TRBD2 (5 bases). The CDR3 DNA reads TGCAGCGTTGAAAGGCGGGCCGGAAACAATGAGCAGTTCTTC. It yields the protein CSVERRAGNNEQFF.